These 22 T cell receptor beta chains were sequenced from one sample in a study of tissue T cells after allogeneic stem cell transplantation. TCRdb's copy holds only in-frame clones and misses some; the assay was immunoSEQ multiplex PCR. The sample records about 22,000 clones, about 70% being singletons. Sequences were obtained from blood. These receptors originate from a female BALB/c mouse in good health. MHC haplotype of the strain: H2-d.

On this clone itself: The genes and germline here are from mouse. Read coverage stops 1 residue before the CDR3 terminus; the germline J gene supplies the remainder. The chain links TRBV13-1 to TRBJ1-1; no reliable D call. With 5 bases removed from V and 2 bases from J, the gap between germline ends came to 10 bases. There are 13 residues in the CDR3. Germline assignment: CDR1 NSHNY and CDR2 SYGAGN. The CDR3 bases that were read are TGTGCCAGCAGCACCGGGTCTAACACAGAAGTCTTC. This sequence encodes CASSTGSNTEVF. The complete CDR3 sequence is CASSTGSNTEVFF.

Of note for this clone: Gene names are the mouse ones. The CDR3 extends 1 residue past the end of the read, so its final part is completed from the germline J gene. The chain employs TRBV31 and TRBJ1-1; the D gene is possibly TRBD1 (5 bases). Germline-derived CDR1 and CDR2 are GKSSPN and SITVG. CDR3 size: 14 residues. V was trimmed by 0 bases and J by 3 bases, leaving 11 bases between them. CDR3 in amino acids: CAWSLEGSHTEVFF. The sequenced part of the CDR3 DNA is TGTGCCTGGAGTCTAGAGGGGTCACACACAGAAGTCTTC.

Regarding this clone: Germline and genes here are mouse. The read ends 1 residue early relative to the CDR3; the germline J gene fills the gap. The genes are TRBV19 and TRBJ2-7; D gene uncertain. V lost 2 bases and J lost 1, with 4 bases in between. The CDR3 runs 12 residues. Germline V gene sequence: CDR1 FNHDT, CDR2 SITEND (reference sequence). The covered CDR3 bases are TGTGCCAGCAGTATTCGGTCCTATGAACAGTAC. The encoded protein is CASSIRSYEQY. The whole CDR3 protein reads CASSIRSYEQYF.

The sample holds one count of this clone. Mouse gene names and germline throughout. The read comes to an end 1 residue before the CDR3 does, leaving the germline J gene to fill in the end. The chain employs TRBV13-1 and TRBJ2-4; D is unclear. The CDR3 is 14 residues long. Per the germline V gene, CDR1 is NSHNY and CDR2 is SYGAGN. V lost 1 base and J lost 0, with 6 bases in between. The CDR3 protein is CASSDTSSQNTLYF. CDR3 DNA, as far as it was read: TGTGCCAGCAGTGATACTTCTAGTCAAAACACCTTGTAC.

In this sample, this clone turned up once. Here the gene names and germline are mouse. The sequenced fragment ends 1 residue before the CDR3 boundary, so the rest is inferred from the germline J gene. The chain couples TRBV1 to TRBJ2-4; maybe TRBD1 (6 bases). Trimming cost V 5 bases and J 1 base, with 10 bases left between them. The CDR3 extends over 14 amino acids. In germline, CDR1 is NSQYPW, CDR2 LRSPGD (reference sequence). The CDR3 reads CTCSSRQGQNTLYF. The CDR3 DNA, read in part, is TGCACCTGCAGTTCCAGACAGGGTCAAAACACCTTGTAC.

Comments on this clone: The gene names given are mouse names. The DNA ends 1 residue before the CDR3 does, and the rest of the CDR3 is filled in from the germline J gene. This chain connects TRBV4 to TRBJ2-7, with 9 bases aligning to TRBD2. Trimming took 4 bases from V and 0 from J; bases not matched to a gene: 4. This CDR3 contains 15 residues. Germline lookup yields CDR1 LGHDT and CDR2 YNNKQL (reference sequence). CDR3 residues: CASSFHWGVSYEQYF. The CDR3 DNA, read in part, is TGTGCCAGCAGCTTTCACTGGGGGGTCTCCTATGAACAGTAC.

Concerning this clone itself: Genes and germline come from the mouse. From the germline J gene comes the end of the CDR3, since the read stops 1 residue before it. The chain has TRBV1 and TRBJ2-3; D is ambiguous. The CDR3 consists of 12 residues. Per the germline V gene, CDR1 is NSQYPW and CDR2 is LRSPGD (reference sequence). Trimming removed 3 bases from V and 5 bases from J, with 6 bases in between. CDR3 sequence: CTCSAPQETLYF. CDR3 DNA (partial): TGCACCTGCAGTGCCCCTCAAGAAACGCTGTAT.

Comments on this clone: The gene names given are mouse names. The read terminates 1 residue before the CDR3 end, so the remaining end is supplied by the germline J gene. The gene calls are TRBV31 and TRBJ1-2; no reliable D call. Trimming removed 1 base at V and 2 bases at J, with 5 bases between. The CDR3 totals 12 residues. Per the germline V gene, CDR1 is GKSSPN and CDR2 is SITVG. CDR3 bases read: TGTGCCTGGAGTCGGGCTAACTCCGACTACACC. Amino acid sequence: CAWSRANSDYT. The entire CDR3 reads CAWSRANSDYTF. The whole variable domain, remainder taken from reference TRBV31 and TRBJ1-2, is AQTIHQWPVAEIKAVGSPLSLGCTIKGKSSPNLYWYWQATGGTLQQLFYSITVGQVESVVQLNLSASRPKDDQFILSTEKLLLSHSGFYLCAWSRANSDYTFGSGTRLLVI.

Note on this clone: Gene labels here are mouse ones. The observed sequence ends 1 residue before the CDR3 terminus, with the missing tail filled in from the germline J gene. The chain uses TRBV13-2 and TRBJ1-4; 9 bases agree with TRBD1. Germline CDR1 is NNHNN and CDR2 is SYGAGS (reference sequence). Trimming at V came to 2 bases and at J to 0 bases, leaving 2 bases not matched to a gene. CDR3 size: 16 residues. CDR3 bases read: TGTGCCAGCGGTGAAGACAGGGGGGTTTCCAACGAAAGATTATTT. It is translated as CASGEDRGVSNERLF. The whole CDR3 is CASGEDRGVSNERLFF.

Concerning this clone: Germline and genes here are mouse. Read data end 1 residue before the CDR3 end; the end is taken from the germline J gene. This rearrangement joins TRBV29 to TRBJ2-1; perhaps TRBD1 as D (6 bases). CDR3 length equals 12 residues. The V and J ends lost 8 bases and 3 bases respectively, with 8 bases between them. Germline V gene sequence: CDR1 MSHET, CDR2 SYDVDS. CDR3 DNA, as far as it was read: TGTGCTAGCGGGACAACCTATGCTGAGCAGTTC. Protein sequence: CASGTTYAEQF. In full, the CDR3 reads CASGTTYAEQFF.

Remarks on this clone: Gene and germline names: mouse. With the read ending 1 residue before the CDR3 end, the germline J gene is used to fill in that end. This chain joins TRBV13-3 and TRBJ1-3, with 7 bases aligning to TRBD1. V shed 1 base and J 0 bases; nucleotides not matched to a gene: 7. The germline CDR1 and CDR2 sequences are NNHDY and SYVADS. The CDR3 extends over 17 amino acids. This chain's CDR3 is CASSDLGQRNSGNTLYF. The CDR3 DNA, read in part, is TGTGCCAGCAGTGATCTGGGACAGAGAAATTCTGGAAATACGCTCTAT.

In regard to this clone: These gene names are mouse names. The sequence runs out 1 residue before the end of the CDR3; the remainder is reconstructed from the germline J gene. The chain carries TRBV29 and TRBJ2-2, with D possibly TRBD1 on 6 matching bases. CDR1 is MSHET, CDR2 SYDVDS, per germline. The CDR3 extends over 15 amino acids. Trimming stripped 0 bases from V and 1 base from J, with 6 bases between. CDR3 residues: CASSLSRGNTGQLYF. The sequenced CDR3 bases are TGTGCTAGCAGTTTATCCAGGGGAAACACCGGGCAGCTCTAC. Together with reference TRBV29 and TRBJ2-2, the CDR3 gives the full variable domain: DMKVTQMPRYLIKRMGENVLLECGQDMSHETMYWYRQDPGLGLQLIYISYDVDSNSEGDIPKGYRVSRKKREHFSLILDSAKTNQTSVYFCASSLSRGNTGQLYFGEGSKLTVL.

As regards this clone: Gene labels here are mouse ones. The missing CDR3 end, 1 residue past where the read stops, is filled in from the germline J gene. The chain couples TRBV19 to TRBJ1-1; D remains unclear. Germline V gene data show CDR1 as FNHDT and CDR2 as SITEND (reference sequence). The CDR3 has 15 residues. V lost 0 bases, J lost 0 bases, and 9 bases lay in between. The CDR3 bases that were read are TGTGCCAGCAGTATAGCGGCAAAATCAAACACAGAAGTCTTC. This gives the protein CASSIAAKSNTEVF. The entire CDR3 protein is CASSIAAKSNTEVFF.

To note about this clone: Genes and germline come from the mouse. Read coverage stops 1 residue before the CDR3 terminus; the germline J gene supplies the remainder. This chain uses TRBV4 with TRBJ2-4, with a possible D match to TRBD1 (5 bases). The CDR3 contains 14 residues. Trimming shortened V by 5 bases and J by 0 bases, and 9 bases separated the two germline ends. Germline CDR1 and CDR2: LGHDT and YNNKQL (reference sequence). The CDR3 sequence: CASSKGSSQNTLYF. The sequenced CDR3 bases are TGTGCCAGCAGCAAGGGGTCTAGTCAAAACACCTTGTAC. The whole variable domain, remainder taken from reference TRBV4 and TRBJ2-4, is ETAVFQTPNYHVTQVGNEVSFNCKQTLGHDTMYWYKQDSKKLLKIMFSYNNKQLIVNETVPRRFSPQSSDKAHLNLRIKSVEPEDSAVYLCASSKGSSQNTLYFGAGTRLSVL.

For this clone: Mouse germline and gene names are used. The CDR3 extends 1 residue past the end of the read, so its final part is completed from the germline J gene. V usage is TRBV29 and J usage is TRBJ1-1, with TRBD1 matching over 7 bases. CDR3 size: 14 residues. Unmatched junction bases numbered 4, after V lost 6 bases and J lost 0 bases. Germline CDR1 and CDR2: MSHET and SYDVDS. CDR3 DNA (partial): TGTGCTAGCAGCGCCGGGACAGCAAACACAGAAGTCTTC. Protein product: CASSAGTANTEVF. The CDR3 in its entirety is CASSAGTANTEVFF. The variable domain in full, completed from reference TRBV29 and TRBJ1-1, reads DMKVTQMPRYLIKRMGENVLLECGQDMSHETMYWYRQDPGLGLQLIYISYDVDSNSEGDIPKGYRVSRKKREHFSLILDSAKTNQTSVYFCASSAGTANTEVFFGKGTRLTVV.

This clone has just one count. Genes here carry mouse names. The read comes to an end 1 residue before the CDR3 does, leaving the germline J gene to fill in the end. The chain recombines TRBV13-1 with TRBJ2-5; 9 nucleotides match TRBD2. Per the germline V gene, CDR1 is NSHNY and CDR2 is SYGAGN. J was trimmed by 6 bases and V by 3 bases; bases with no gene match: 5. This CDR3 comprises 14 residues. Partial CDR3 DNA: TGTGCCAGCAGTGGTGGGGGGGCGATGGACACCCAGTAC. It specifies CASSGGGAMDTQY. The whole CDR3 protein reads CASSGGGAMDTQYF.

In regard to this clone: Gene names are the mouse ones. From the germline J gene comes the end of the CDR3, since the read stops 1 residue before it. The rearrangement joins TRBV5 to TRBJ2-5; a possible D gene is TRBD2 (5 bases). Germline V gives CDR1 LGHNA, CDR2 YNLKQL (reference sequence). Trimming shortened V by 0 bases and J by 0 bases, and 7 bases separated the two germline ends. The CDR3 runs 15 residues. CDR3 protein: CASSQDGVNQDTQYF. The covered CDR3 bases are TGTGCCAGCAGCCAAGATGGGGTTAACCAAGACACCCAGTAC.

As concerns this clone: The genes are named according to mouse. CDR3 DNA (partial): TGTGCCAGCAGCCAAGATCCTGGAGAAACGCTGTAT. This translates into CASSQDPGETLY. The entire CDR3 protein is CASSQDPGETLYF. The chain recombines TRBV5 with TRBJ2-3; D not resolved. The DNA ends 1 residue before the CDR3 does, and the rest of the CDR3 is filled in from the germline J gene. The germline V gene encodes CDR1 LGHNA and CDR2 YNLKQL (reference sequence). Trimming shortened V by 0 bases and J by 5 bases, and 6 bases separated the two germline ends. The CDR3 length is 13 residues.

There are a few counts of this clone. Gene names and germline match the mouse. The CDR3 extends 1 residue past the end of the read, so its final part is completed from the germline J gene. The chain couples TRBV4 to TRBJ2-7, with D unclear. The V gene lost 3 bases and the J gene lost 0 bases, with 9 bases spanning the gap. Per the germline V gene, CDR1 is LGHDT and CDR2 is YNNKQL (reference sequence). This CDR3 is 14 amino acids long. The CDR3 loop is CASSYLQSSYEQYF. The DNA read from the CDR3 is TGTGCCAGCAGCTATTTACAAAGCTCCTATGAACAGTAC.

As regards this clone: Here the gene names and germline are mouse. The CDR3 sequence: CASVQGAGERLFF. The sequenced CDR3 bases are TGTGCCAGCGTTCAGGGGGCTGGCGAAAGATTATTT. The gene calls are TRBV13-2 and TRBJ1-4; TRBD1 matches 8 bases. The read ends 1 residue shy of where the CDR3 ends; the end is completed using the germline J gene. Germline V lookup: CDR1 NNHNN, CDR2 SYGAGS (reference sequence). V gave up 6 bases and J gave up 7 bases; unmatched junction bases: 5. The CDR3 sequence is 13 residues long.

Comments on this clone: Gene labels here are mouse ones. The read halts 1 residue ahead of the CDR3 end, with the missing end drawn from the germline J gene. This chain connects TRBV1 to TRBJ1-1; 8 bases agree with TRBD1. V gave up 3 bases and J gave up 0 bases; unmatched junction bases: 0. The germline V gene has CDR1 NSQYPW and CDR2 LRSPGD (reference sequence). The CDR3 spans 14 residues. CDR3 amino acids: CTCSAGQANTEVFF. CDR3 DNA (partial): TGCACCTGCAGTGCGGGACAGGCAAACACAGAAGTCTTC.

On this clone itself: Each gene name is a mouse one. The sequenced fragment ends 1 residue before the CDR3 boundary, so the rest is inferred from the germline J gene. The genes are TRBV1 and TRBJ2-7, with D possibly TRBD2 on 6 matching bases. Germline values: CDR1 NSQYPW, CDR2 LRSPGD (reference sequence). V was cut by 3 bases and J by 4 bases, with 10 bases left in between. The CDR3 contains 13 residues. The CDR3 region is CTCSATGDYEQYF. The DNA read from the CDR3 is TGCACCTGCAGTGCGACTGGTGATTATGAACAGTAC. Combining the CDR3 with reference TRBV1 and TRBJ2-7 gives the whole variable domain VTLLEQNPRWRLVPRGQAVNLRCILKNSQYPWMSWYQQDLQKQLQWLFTLRSPGDKEVKSLPGADYLATRVTDTELRLQVANMSQGRTLYCTCSATGDYEQYFGPGTRLTVL.